The 17 T cell receptor beta chains below come from one sample, sequenced in a study of OX40 agonist ivuxolimab in advanced cancers. Method: immunoSEQ multiplex PCR; TCRdb's copy keeps in-frame clones and lacks some. This table has approximately 90,000 clones, roughly 88% appearing once. Sample: CD4+ or CD8+ T cells sorted from blood, taken in a trial of the OX40 agonist ivuxolimab. Receptors were obtained from an adult with an advanced solid tumor such as melanoma, head and neck, liver or kidney cancer.

The chain couples TRBV7-3 to TRBJ1-1, with unresolved D. Germline V CDR1 and CDR2: SGHTA, FQGTGA. V shed 5 bases and J shed 6 bases, with 19 bases lying between them. CDR3 length: 15 residues. In DNA form, the CDR3 reads TGTGCCAGCAGCCCGACGGGTCCCAGACCCGCTGAAGCTTTCTTT. This gives the protein CASSPTGPRPAEAFF.

The rearrangement uses TRBV5-4 and TRBJ1-6; D unclear. Trimming pared 0 bases from V and 6 bases from J, leaving 7 bases between. Germline CDR1 is SGHNT and CDR2 is YYREEE (reference sequence). The CDR3 is 14 residues long. The CDR3 loop is CASSLGQINSPLHF. CDR3 DNA sequence: TGTGCCAGCAGCTTGGGGCAGATTAATTCACCCCTCCACTTT.

The V call is TRBV6-5, the J call TRBJ1-1, with D hard to call. CDR1 and CDR2 from the germline V gene are MNHEY and SVGAGI. Trimming took 6 bases from V and 2 from J, leaving 10 bases between them. The CDR3 has 13 residues. CDR3 sequence (DNA): TGTGCCAGCAGCCCCGGTCTCAACACTGAAGCTTTCTTT. Its protein is CASSPGLNTEAFF.

The chain has TRBV7-2 and TRBJ2-5; D not certain. Germline V lookup: CDR1 SGHTA, CDR2 FQGNSA. The CDR3 runs to 13 residues. Trimming removed 2 bases at V and 5 bases at J, with 9 bases between. CDR3 sequence reads: CASSLLGRETQYF. The CDR3 nucleotides are TGTGCCAGCAGCTTACTAGGACGGGAGACCCAGTACTTC.

This clone appeared once. The chain carries TRBV5-1 and TRBJ2-5; TRBD1 might be the D (6 bases). Germline CDR1 is SGHRS and CDR2 is YFSETQ. The CDR3 consists of 13 residues. V was clipped by 4 bases and J by 2 bases, with 9 bases between them. In DNA, the CDR3 is TGCGCCAGCAGCACTGGACAGCAAGAGACCCAGTACTTC. Residues: CASSTGQQETQYF.

This clone showed up just a few times. V usage is TRBV20-1 and J usage is TRBJ1-1, with a tentative D call TRBD1 (6 bases). The CDR3 is 10 amino acids. The ends were cut back, 6 bases at V and 7 bases at J, with 9 bases in the middle. Germline CDR1 and CDR2: DFQATT and SNEGSKA (reference sequence). Written as DNA, the CDR3 is TGCAGTGCGACCAGGGGTGAAGCTTTCTTT. Translation: CSATRGEAFF.

The rearrangement joins TRBV6-1 to TRBJ1-6; a weak D match, TRBD1 (5 bases). CDR3 length equals 20 residues. Germline V CDR1 and CDR2: MNHNS, SASEGT. Trimming shortened V by 3 bases and J by 0 bases, and 21 bases separated the two germline ends. The CDR3 reads CASSENPGRQRVSYNSPLHF. The CDR3 nucleotides read TGTGCCAGCAGTGAGAACCCGGGACGGCAAAGGGTCTCCTATAATTCACCCCTCCACTTT.

This chain links TRBV4-2 with TRBJ2-1; 9 positions match TRBD2. Germline V gene sequence: CDR1 LGHNA, CDR2 YNFKEQ. There are 16 residues in the CDR3. The ends lost 4 bases at V and 4 bases at J; junction bases unmatched: 8. The CDR3 bases are TGTGCCAGCAGCCGACTTAGCGGGAGCGGGTACAATGAGCAGTTCTTC. It encodes CASSRLSGSGYNEQFF.

The rearrangement links TRBV29-1 to TRBJ2-2, with 7 bases matching TRBD2. The CDR3 extends over 13 amino acids. The V gene's germline CDR1 is SQVTM and CDR2 ANQGSEA. V was clipped by 6 bases and J by 3 bases; unmatched bases: 4. The CDR3 here is CSVRGSDTGELFF. As DNA, the CDR3 is TGCAGCGTGCGGGGGTCGGACACCGGGGAGCTGTTTTTT.

This clone was detected only once. V and J are TRBV5-1 and TRBJ2-3; 8 bases are shared with TRBD2. CDR3 size: 14 residues. The junction had 6 bases not matched to a gene; V was cut back by 3 bases and J by 6 bases. CDR1 SGHRS and CDR2 YFSETQ come from the germline V gene. DNA for the CDR3: TGCGCCAGCAGCTCGGTTGCGGGGGGTGATACGCAGTATTTT. Protein sequence: CASSSVAGGDTQYF.

The genes are TRBV10-3 and TRBJ1-5; 7 positions agree with TRBD1. V gave up 3 bases and J gave up 5 bases; unmatched junction bases: 4. Germline CDR1 is ENHRY and CDR2 is SYGVKD. The CDR3 is 14 amino acids. The CDR3 protein is CAISDRDSYQPQHF. CDR3 DNA sequence: TGTGCCATCAGTGACCGGGACAGCTATCAGCCCCAGCATTTT.

The chain joins TRBV5-8 to TRBJ2-5; 7 bases are a match to TRBD1. The V and J ends lost 1 base and 5 bases, in that order; junction bases with no gene match: 8. CDR1 is SGHTS and CDR2 is YDEGEE in the germline V gene. This CDR3 is built from 15 residues. CDR3 DNA: TGTGCCAGCAGCTTGCAGGGACAGACAAGGGAGACCCAGTACTTC. This encodes CASSLQGQTRETQYF.

The chain carries TRBV7-3 and TRBJ2-2; D is unresolved. Trimming took 5 bases from V and 7 from J, leaving 14 bases between them. Germline-derived CDR1 and CDR2 are SGHTA and FQGTGA. The CDR3 length is 14 residues. As DNA, the CDR3 is TGTGCCAGCAGCGAAAGGGATTTGGGCGGGGAGCTGTTTTTT. It translates to CASSERDLGGELFF.

This chain connects TRBV6-1 to TRBJ1-2; 7 bases line up with TRBD1. V trimming: 7 bases; J trimming: 6 bases; junction bases outside the gene matches: 5. The germline V gene has CDR1 MNHNS and CDR2 SASEGT. This CDR3 has 12 amino acids. The CDR3 spells CASTADRDGYTF. CDR3 sequence (DNA): TGTGCCAGCACCGCCGACAGGGATGGCTACACCTTC.

The V call is TRBV19, the J call TRBJ2-7; no clear D gene. V lost 1 base, J lost 0 bases, and 7 bases lay in between. Germline CDR1 LNHDA, CDR2 SQIVND (reference sequence). The CDR3 runs 14 residues. CDR3 protein: CASSIGQSSYEQYF. Here the CDR3 DNA reads TGTGCCAGTAGTATAGGCCAGAGCTCCTACGAGCAGTACTTC.

The chain is built from TRBV5-1 and TRBJ1-1; 7 bases fit TRBD1. The CDR3 has 14 amino acids. Germline assignment: CDR1 SGHRS and CDR2 YFSETQ. The V and J ends lost 4 bases and 3 bases, in that order; junction bases with no gene match: 6. In nucleotides, the CDR3 is TGCGCCAGCAGCGCCCGGGACAGATACACTGAAGCTTTCTTT. Protein: CASSARDRYTEAFF. Filled out from reference TRBV5-1 and TRBJ1-1, the complete variable domain reads KAGVTQTPRYLIKTRGQQVTLSCSPISGHRSVSWYQQTPGQGLQFLFEYFSETQRNKGNFPGRFSGRQFSNSRSEMNVSTLELGDSALYLCASSARDRYTEAFFGQGTRLTVV.

V usage is TRBV19 and J usage is TRBJ1-5; TRBD1 is a possible D gene (5 bases). Trimming removed 6 bases from V and 3 bases from J, with 9 bases in between. The CDR3 is made up of 13 amino acids. Germline CDR1 reads LNHDA; CDR2 reads SQIVND (reference sequence). This CDR3 reads CASSGTVNQPQHF. CDR3 bases: TGTGCCAGTAGCGGGACGGTCAATCAGCCCCAGCATTTT.